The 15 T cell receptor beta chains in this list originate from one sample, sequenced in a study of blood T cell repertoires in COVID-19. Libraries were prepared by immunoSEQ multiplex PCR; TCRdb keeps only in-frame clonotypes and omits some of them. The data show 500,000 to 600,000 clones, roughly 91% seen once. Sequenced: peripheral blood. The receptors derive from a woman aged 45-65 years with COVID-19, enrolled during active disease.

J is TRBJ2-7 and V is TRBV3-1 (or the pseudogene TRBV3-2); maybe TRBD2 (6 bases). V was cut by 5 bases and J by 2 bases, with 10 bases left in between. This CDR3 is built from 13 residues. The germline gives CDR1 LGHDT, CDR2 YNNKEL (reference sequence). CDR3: CASSGDSTYEQYF. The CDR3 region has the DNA TGTGCCAGCAGCGGGGACTCCACCTACGAGCAGTACTTC.

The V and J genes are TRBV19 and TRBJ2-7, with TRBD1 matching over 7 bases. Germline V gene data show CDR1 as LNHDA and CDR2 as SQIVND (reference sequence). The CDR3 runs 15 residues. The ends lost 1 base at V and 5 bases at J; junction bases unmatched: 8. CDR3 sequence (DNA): TGTGCCAGTAGTATAGCACAGGGGCATGTGAACGAGCAGTACTTC. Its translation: CASSIAQGHVNEQYF.

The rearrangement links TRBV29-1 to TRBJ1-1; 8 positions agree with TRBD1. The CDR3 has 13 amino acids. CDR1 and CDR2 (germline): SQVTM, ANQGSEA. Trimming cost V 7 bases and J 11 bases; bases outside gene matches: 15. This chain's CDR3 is CSANAQGARDAFF. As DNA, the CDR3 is TGCAGCGCTAACGCGCAGGGGGCGCGGGATGCTTTCTTT.

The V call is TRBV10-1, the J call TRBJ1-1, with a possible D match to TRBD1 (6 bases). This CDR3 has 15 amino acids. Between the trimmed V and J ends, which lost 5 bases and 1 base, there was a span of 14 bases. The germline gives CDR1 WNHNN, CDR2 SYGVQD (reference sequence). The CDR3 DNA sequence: TGCGCCAGCAGTCTGGGCAGGGGCCCGAACACTGAAGCTTTCTTT. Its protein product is CASSLGRGPNTEAFF.

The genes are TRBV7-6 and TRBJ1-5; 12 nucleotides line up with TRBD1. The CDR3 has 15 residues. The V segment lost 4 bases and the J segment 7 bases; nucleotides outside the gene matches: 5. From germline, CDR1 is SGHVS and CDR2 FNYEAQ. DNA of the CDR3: TGTGCCAGCAGCTGGGGACAGGGGGCCGGCCAGCCCCAGCATTTT. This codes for CASSWGQGAGQPQHF.

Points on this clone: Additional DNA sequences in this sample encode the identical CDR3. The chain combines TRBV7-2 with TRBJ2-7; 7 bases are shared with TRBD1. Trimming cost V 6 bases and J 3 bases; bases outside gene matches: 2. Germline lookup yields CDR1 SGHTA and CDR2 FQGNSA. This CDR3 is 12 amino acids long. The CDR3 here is CASRRDSYEQYF. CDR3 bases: TGTGCCAGCAGACGGGACAGCTACGAGCAGTACTTC.

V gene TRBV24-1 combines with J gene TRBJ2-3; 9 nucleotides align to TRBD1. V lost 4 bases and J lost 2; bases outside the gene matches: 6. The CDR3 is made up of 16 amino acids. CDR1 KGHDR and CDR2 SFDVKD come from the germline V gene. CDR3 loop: CATSETGTGNTDTQYF. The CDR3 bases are TGTGCCACCAGTGAGACCGGGACAGGGAACACAGATACGCAGTATTTT.

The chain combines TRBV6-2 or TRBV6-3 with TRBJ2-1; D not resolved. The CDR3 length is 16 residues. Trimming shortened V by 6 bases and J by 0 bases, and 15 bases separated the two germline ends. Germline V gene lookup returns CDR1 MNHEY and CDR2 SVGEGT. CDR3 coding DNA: TGTGCCAGCAGCCCTTCTGGAGCGAGCTCCTACAATGAGCAGTTCTTC. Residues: CASSPSGASSYNEQFF.

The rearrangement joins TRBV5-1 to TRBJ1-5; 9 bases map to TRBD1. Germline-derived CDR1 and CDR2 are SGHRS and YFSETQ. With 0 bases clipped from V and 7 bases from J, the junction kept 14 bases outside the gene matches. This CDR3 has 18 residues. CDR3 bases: TGCGCCAGCAGCTTGGTCACCCCAGTACAGGGGGCAGACCAGCCCCAGCATTTT. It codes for CASSLVTPVQGADQPQHF.

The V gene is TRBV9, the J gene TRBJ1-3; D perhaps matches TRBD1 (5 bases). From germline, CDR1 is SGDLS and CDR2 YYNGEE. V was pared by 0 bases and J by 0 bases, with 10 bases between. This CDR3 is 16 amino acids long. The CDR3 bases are TGTGCCAGCAGCGTAGGCGACAGCAGCTCTGGAAACACCATATATTTT. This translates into CASSVGDSSSGNTIYF. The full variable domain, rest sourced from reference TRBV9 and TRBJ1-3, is DSGVTQTPKHLITATGQRVTLRCSPRSGDLSVYWYQQSLDQGLQFLIQYYNGEERAKGNILERFSAQQFPDLHSELNLSSLELGDSALYFCASSVGDSSSGNTIYFGEGSWLTVV.

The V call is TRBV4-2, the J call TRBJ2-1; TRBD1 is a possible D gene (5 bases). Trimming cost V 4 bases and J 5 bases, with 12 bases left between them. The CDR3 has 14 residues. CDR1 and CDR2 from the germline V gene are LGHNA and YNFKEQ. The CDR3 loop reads CASSRLDTNNEQFF. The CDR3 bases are TGTGCCAGCAGCCGCCTGGACACCAACAATGAGCAGTTCTTC.

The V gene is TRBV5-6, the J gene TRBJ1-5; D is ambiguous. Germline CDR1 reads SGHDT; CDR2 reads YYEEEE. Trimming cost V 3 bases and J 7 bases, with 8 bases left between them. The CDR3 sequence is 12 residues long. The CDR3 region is CASSSGLQPQHF. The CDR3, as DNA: TGTGCCAGCAGCTCCGGGTTACAGCCCCAGCATTTT.

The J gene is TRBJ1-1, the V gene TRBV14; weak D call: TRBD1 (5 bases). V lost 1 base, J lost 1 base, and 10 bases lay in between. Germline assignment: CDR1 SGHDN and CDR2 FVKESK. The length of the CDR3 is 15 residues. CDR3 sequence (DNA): TGTGCCAGCAGCCAAGTCTTGGGGGGGAACACTGAAGCTTTCTTT. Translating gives CASSQVLGGNTEAFF. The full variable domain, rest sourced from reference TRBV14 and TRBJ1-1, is EAGVTQFPSHSVIEKGQTVTLRCDPISGHDNLYWYRRVMGKEIKFLLHFVKESKQDESGMPNNRFLAERTGGTYSTLKVQPAELEDSGVYFCASSQVLGGNTEAFFGQGTRLTVV.

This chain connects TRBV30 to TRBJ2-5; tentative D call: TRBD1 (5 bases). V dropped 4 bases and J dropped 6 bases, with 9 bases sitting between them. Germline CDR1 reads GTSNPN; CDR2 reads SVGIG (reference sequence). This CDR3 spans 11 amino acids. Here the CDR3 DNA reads TGTGCCTGGACAGGGATAAAGACCCAGTACTTC. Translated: CAWTGIKTQYF.

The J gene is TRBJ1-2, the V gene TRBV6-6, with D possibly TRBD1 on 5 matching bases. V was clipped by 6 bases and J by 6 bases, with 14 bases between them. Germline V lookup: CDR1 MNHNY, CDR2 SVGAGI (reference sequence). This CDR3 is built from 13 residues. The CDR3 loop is CASSAGWMDGYTF. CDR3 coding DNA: TGTGCCAGCAGCGCAGGGTGGATGGATGGCTACACCTTC.